Following are 13 T cell receptor beta chains from one sample sequenced in a study of pediatric ulcerative colitis. The assay was immunoSEQ multiplex PCR, and TCRdb's table has in-frame clones only and misses some. The repertoire holds about 64,000 clones, with 70% to 90% as singletons. Sequenced sample: blood. The receptors stem from a boy aged 10-17 years with severe ulcerative colitis.

This clone came up once. The chain recombines TRBV30 with TRBJ1-3; no definite D call. The germline CDR1 and CDR2 sequences are GTSNPN and SVGIG (reference sequence). Trimming pared 2 bases from V and 4 bases from J, leaving 9 bases between. CDR3 length: 13 amino acids. The CDR3 DNA is TGTGCCTGGAGTTTAACGGCCGGAAACACCATATATTTT. This gives the protein CAWSLTAGNTIYF. Full variable domain (missing parts from reference TRBV30 and TRBJ1-3): SQTIHQWPATLVQPVGSPLSLECTVEGTSNPNLYWYRQAAGRGLQLLFYSVGIGQISSEVPQNLSASRPQDRQFILSSKKLLLSDSGFYLCAWSLTAGNTIYFGEGSWLTVV.

CDR3 in DNA: TGTGCCAGCAGTTTCTTGGCAGACAATCAGCCCCAGCATTTT. This codes for CASSFLADNQPQHF. The chain employs TRBV27 and TRBJ1-5; D not resolved. CDR1 MNHEY and CDR2 SMNVEV come from the germline V gene (reference sequence). The CDR3 length is 14 residues. The ends were cut back, 3 bases at V and 3 bases at J, with 9 bases in the middle.

The chain links TRBV7-2 to TRBJ2-7; 10 bases align to TRBD2. This CDR3 is 16 amino acids long. J lost 0 bases, V lost 3 bases, and 5 bases had no gene match. CDR1 is SGHTA and CDR2 is FQGNSA in the germline V gene. The CDR3 DNA is TGTGCCAGCAGCTTCCCAAAGCGGGAGGGCTCCTACGAGCAGTACTTC. As protein: CASSFPKREGSYEQYF.

V usage is TRBV5-1 and J usage is TRBJ2-3; D not certain. The CDR3 consists of 14 residues. Trimming took off 0 bases at V and 3 bases at J, with 8 bases between the two ends. Germline lookup yields CDR1 SGHRS and CDR2 YFSETQ. CDR3 DNA: TGCGCCAGCAGCTTGGCTATCGGTACAGATACGCAGTATTTT. Amino acid sequence: CASSLAIGTDTQYF. Supplemented by reference TRBV5-1 and TRBJ2-3, the full variable domain reads KAGVTQTPRYLIKTRGQQVTLSCSPISGHRSVSWYQQTPGQGLQFLFEYFSETQRNKGNFPGRFSGRQFSNSRSEMNVSTLELGDSALYLCASSLAIGTDTQYFGPGTRLTVL.

The rearrangement links TRBV28 to TRBJ2-7; a possible D gene is TRBD1 (7 bases). This CDR3 spans 12 amino acids. The germline V gene has CDR1 MDHEN and CDR2 SYDVKM. Trimming took off 2 bases at V and 11 bases at J, with 13 bases between the two ends. This CDR3 reads CASSLQGGEEYF. The CDR3 nucleotides read TGTGCCAGCAGTTTACAGGGGGGTGAGGAGTACTTC.

The chain has TRBV6-5 and TRBJ2-1; D unresolved. CDR1 is MNHEY and CDR2 is SVGAGI in the germline V gene. This CDR3 is 15 amino acids long. Trimming stripped 4 bases from V and 0 bases from J, with 10 bases between. CDR3 coding DNA: TGTGCCAGCAGTTCCGGTATAGACTCCTACAATGAGCAGTTCTTC. Translating it yields CASSSGIDSYNEQFF.

The chain has TRBV13 and TRBJ1-3, with 8 bases lining up with TRBD1. The CDR3 consists of 16 residues. The V gene end was trimmed by 6 bases and the J gene end by 0 bases; junction bases not matched to a gene: 7. CDR1 and CDR2 from the germline V gene are PRHDT and FYEKMQ (reference sequence). The CDR3 here is CASRSGQGDSGNTIYF. DNA of the CDR3: TGTGCCAGCAGATCAGGACAGGGCGACTCTGGAAACACCATATATTTT.

This chain links TRBV27 with TRBJ2-7, with D perhaps matching TRBD2 (6 bases). From germline, CDR1 is MNHEY and CDR2 SMNVEV (reference sequence). This CDR3 is 15 amino acids long. V lost 1 base and J 9 bases, leaving 19 bases between the germline ends. CDR3 sequence: CASSLYGTVAGGQYF. CDR3 sequence (DNA): TGTGCCAGCAGTTTATACGGGACGGTGGCCGGGGGGCAGTACTTC.

This clone was counted a single time. This chain links TRBV6-5 with TRBJ2-7; 13 positions agree with TRBD2. Germline V gene data show CDR1 as MNHEY and CDR2 as SVGAGI. CDR3 length: 14 amino acids. Trimming took 5 bases from V and 6 from J; bases not matched to a gene: 4. CDR3 region: CASSRGLAGREQYF. The CDR3, as DNA: TGTGCCAGCAGTAGGGGACTAGCGGGACGCGAGCAGTACTTC.

The sample holds a few counts of this clone. This chain joins TRBV7-9 and TRBJ2-1; D perhaps matches TRBD2 (5 bases). V was pared by 0 bases and J by 6 bases, with 12 bases between. The CDR3 runs to 15 residues. The germline V gene has CDR1 SEHNR and CDR2 FQNEAQ (reference sequence). This CDR3 reads CASSLAVTTSNEQFF. CDR3 nucleotide sequence: TGTGCCAGCAGCTTAGCCGTGACTACCTCCAATGAGCAGTTCTTC.

The rearrangement links TRBV29-1 to TRBJ1-1, with a tentative D call TRBD1 (6 bases). CDR1 is SQVTM, CDR2 ANQGSEA, per germline. Trimming removed 7 bases at V and 0 bases at J, with 12 bases between. The CDR3 has 13 amino acids. In nucleotides, the CDR3 is TGCAGCGGATCGGGACACCTGAACACTGAAGCTTTCTTT. Protein: CSGSGHLNTEAFF.

This chain uses TRBV28 with TRBJ1-1; 7 positions agree with TRBD1. Trimming cost V 8 bases and J 0 bases; bases outside gene matches: 3. Germline V gene lookup returns CDR1 MDHEN and CDR2 SYDVKM. The length of the CDR3 is 13 residues. CDR3 coding DNA: TGTGCCAGCGCGGGACAGTTGAACACTGAAGCTTTCTTT. Translating gives CASAGQLNTEAFF.

V usage is TRBV5-6 and J usage is TRBJ2-3; maybe TRBD2 (5 bases). Germline values: CDR1 SGHDT, CDR2 YYEEEE. V shed 1 base and J shed 0 bases, with 15 bases lying between them. The length of the CDR3 is 17 residues. CDR3 nucleotides: TGTGCCAGCAGCTTGACCCGGCTGAGGGTTAGCACAGATACGCAGTATTTT. It yields the protein CASSLTRLRVSTDTQYF.